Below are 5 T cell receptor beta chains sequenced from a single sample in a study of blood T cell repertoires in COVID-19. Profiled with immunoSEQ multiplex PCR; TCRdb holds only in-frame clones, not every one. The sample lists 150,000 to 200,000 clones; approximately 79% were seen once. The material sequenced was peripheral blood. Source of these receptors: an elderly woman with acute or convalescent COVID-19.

In DNA form, the CDR3 reads TGTGCCACCAGTGATCACTTAGCGGGGGGGGCAGATACGCAGTATTTT. Translation: CATSDHLAGGADTQYF. V and J are TRBV24-1 and TRBJ2-3, with 11 positions matching TRBD2. Germline lookup yields CDR1 KGHDR and CDR2 SFDVKD. The CDR3 covers 16 residues. The ends lost 3 bases at V and 4 bases at J; junction bases unmatched: 5.

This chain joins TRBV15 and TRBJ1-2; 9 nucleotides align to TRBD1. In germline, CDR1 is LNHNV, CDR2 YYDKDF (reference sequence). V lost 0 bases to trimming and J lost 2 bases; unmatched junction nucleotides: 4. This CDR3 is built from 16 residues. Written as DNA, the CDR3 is TGTGCCACCAGCAGAGATTTCACAGGGGGCAACTATGGCTACACCTTC. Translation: CATSRDFTGGNYGYTF.

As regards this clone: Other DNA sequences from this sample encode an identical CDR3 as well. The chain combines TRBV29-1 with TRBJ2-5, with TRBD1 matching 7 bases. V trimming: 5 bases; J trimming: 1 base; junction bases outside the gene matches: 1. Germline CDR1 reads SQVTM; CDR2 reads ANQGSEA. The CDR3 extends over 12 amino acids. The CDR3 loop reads CSVRDSQETQYF. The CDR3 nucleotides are TGCAGCGTTCGGGACAGCCAAGAGACCCAGTACTTC.

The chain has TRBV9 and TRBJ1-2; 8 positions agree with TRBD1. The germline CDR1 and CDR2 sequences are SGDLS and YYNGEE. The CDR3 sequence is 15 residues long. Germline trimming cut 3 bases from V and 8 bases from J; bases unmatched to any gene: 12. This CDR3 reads CASSARDRLPGGYTF. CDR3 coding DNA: TGTGCCAGCAGCGCCCGGGACAGGCTACCCGGCGGCTACACCTTC.

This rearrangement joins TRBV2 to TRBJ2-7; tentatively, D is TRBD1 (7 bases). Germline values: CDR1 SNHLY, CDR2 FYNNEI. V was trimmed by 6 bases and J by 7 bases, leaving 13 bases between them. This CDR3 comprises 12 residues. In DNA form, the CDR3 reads TGTGCCAGCAGGGGGGAGGACAGGGAGCAGTACTTC. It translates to CASRGEDREQYF.